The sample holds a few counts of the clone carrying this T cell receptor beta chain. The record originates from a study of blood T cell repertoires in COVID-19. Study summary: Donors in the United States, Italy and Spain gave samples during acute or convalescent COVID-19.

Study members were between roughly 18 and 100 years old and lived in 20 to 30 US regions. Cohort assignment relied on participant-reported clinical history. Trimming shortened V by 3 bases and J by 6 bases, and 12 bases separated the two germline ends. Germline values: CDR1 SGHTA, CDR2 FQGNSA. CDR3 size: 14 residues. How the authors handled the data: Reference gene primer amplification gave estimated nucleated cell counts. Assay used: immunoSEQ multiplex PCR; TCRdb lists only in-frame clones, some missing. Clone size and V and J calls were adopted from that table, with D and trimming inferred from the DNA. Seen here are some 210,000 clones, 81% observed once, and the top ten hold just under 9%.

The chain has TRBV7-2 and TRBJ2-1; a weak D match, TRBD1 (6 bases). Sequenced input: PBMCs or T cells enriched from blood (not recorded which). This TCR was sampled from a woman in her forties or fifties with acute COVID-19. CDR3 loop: CASSFSWTANEQFF. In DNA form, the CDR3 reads TGTGCCAGCAGCTTTTCTTGGACAGCCAATGAGCAGTTCTTC.